Sequencing of this T cell receptor beta chain was carried out in a study of blood T cell repertoires in COVID-19. The junction had 9 bases not matched to a gene; V was cut back by 1 base and J by 6 bases. This CDR3 region has 16 residues. The V gene's germline CDR1 is SGHTA and CDR2 FQGTGA. Clones were sequenced by immunoSEQ multiplex PCR, and TCRdb holds only the in-frame ones, with some missing. The sample lists 200,000 to 250,000 clones, about 87% occurring once. This clone was seen once. The specimen sequenced was peripheral blood. The receptor's source is a woman in her seventies with active or convalescent COVID-19. The rearrangement links TRBV7-3 to TRBJ2-3; 8 bases are shared with TRBD2. The CDR3 sequence is CASSLNSRGAKDTQYF. CDR3 coding DNA: TGTGCCAGCAGCTTAAACTCGCGGGGGGCGAAGGATACGCAGTATTTT.